These 26 T cell receptor beta chains came from one sample sequenced in a study of OX40 agonist ivuxolimab in advanced cancers. The repertoire was sequenced with immunoSEQ multiplex PCR; TCRdb's copy has only in-frame clones and lacks some. The top ten clones hold 3.8% of a sample with 95,000 or so clones, about 85% of them seen once. This specimen was CD4+ or CD8+ T cells sorted from blood, taken in a trial of the OX40 agonist ivuxolimab. These receptors came from an adult with an advanced solid tumor such as melanoma, head and neck, liver or kidney cancer.

This chain links TRBV13 with TRBJ1-1; D call uncertain. V was cut by 1 base and J by 5 bases, with 20 bases left in between. The germline V gene encodes CDR1 PRHDT and CDR2 FYEKMQ (reference sequence). This CDR3 spans 17 amino acids. The CDR3 reads CASSLVWSGLDGTEAFF. The CDR3 bases are TGTGCCAGCAGCTTAGTATGGAGTGGACTGGACGGAACTGAAGCTTTCTTT.

The V and J genes are TRBV19 and TRBJ1-4, with 7 bases aligning to TRBD1. The CDR3 loop spans 14 amino acids. The trim removed 7 bases at V and 6 bases at J, leaving 8 bases unmatched. Germline values: CDR1 LNHDA, CDR2 SQIVND (reference sequence). CDR3 in amino acids: CASTRGQTDEKLFF. The CDR3 nucleotides read TGTGCCAGTACCAGGGGACAGACTGATGAAAAACTGTTTTTT.

The rearrangement joins TRBV4-1 to TRBJ2-5; D is perhaps TRBD1 or TRBD2 (5 bases each). This CDR3 is 15 amino acids long. The germline V gene encodes CDR1 MGHRA and CDR2 YSYEKL. The V end lost 1 base, the J end lost 5 bases, and 14 bases lay between the germline ends. The CDR3 reads CASSQGGGSMETQYF. CDR3 coding DNA: TGCGCCAGCAGCCAAGGGGGCGGGTCGATGGAGACCCAGTACTTC.

CDR3 DNA sequence: TGCGCCAGCAGCCGGGAGGGTGACAATTCACCCCTCCACTTT. Residues: CASSREGDNSPLHF. This sequence joins TRBV4-1 and TRBJ1-6; D ambiguous. CDR1 and CDR2 from the germline V gene are MGHRA and YSYEKL. The V end lost 4 bases, the J end lost 7 bases, and 11 bases lay between the germline ends. This CDR3 has 14 residues.

V usage is TRBV11-1 and J usage is TRBJ1-1; D gene uncertain. Germline CDR1 SGHAT, CDR2 FQDESV (reference sequence). Trimming took 7 bases from V and 5 from J, leaving 14 bases between them. There are 13 residues in the CDR3. This CDR3 is CASNIFTGTEAFF. The DNA of the CDR3 is TGTGCCAGCAACATCTTCACCGGAACTGAAGCTTTCTTT.

V and J are TRBV5-6 and TRBJ2-3; D may be TRBD2 (5 bases). V lost 0 bases to trimming and J lost 1 base, with 18 bases between them. The germline gives CDR1 SGHDT, CDR2 YYEEEE. The CDR3 has 18 amino acids. In DNA, the CDR3 is TGTGCCAGCAGCTTGGACTTAACTAGTAGGGTGGGCACAGATACGCAGTATTTT. Translated, it gives CASSLDLTSRVGTDTQYF.

The J gene is TRBJ2-7, the V gene TRBV2; D gene uncertain. Germline-derived CDR1 and CDR2 are SNHLY and FYNNEI. CDR3 size: 13 residues. The germline V and J ends were trimmed by 7 bases and 1 base, with 11 bases remaining between them. The CDR3 is CASKETRSYEQYF. Here the CDR3 DNA reads TGTGCCAGCAAGGAGACAAGGTCCTACGAGCAGTACTTC.

This clone is a singleton in its sample. The chain is built from TRBV2 and TRBJ2-7; possible D gene TRBD1, 6 bases. There are 14 residues in the CDR3. Germline CDR1 is SNHLY and CDR2 is FYNNEI. V was pared by 3 bases and J by 2 bases, with 11 bases between. CDR3 bases: TGTGCCAGCAGTGATAGACAGGTCCCCTACGAGCAGTACTTC. It specifies CASSDRQVPYEQYF.

This chain connects TRBV6-6 to TRBJ1-1; D is unclear. Per germline, CDR1 MNHNY and CDR2 SVGAGI (reference sequence). This CDR3 is built from 14 residues. Trimming pared 4 bases from V and 1 base from J, leaving 10 bases between. The CDR3 loop is CASSSPPENTEAFF. The CDR3 DNA sequence: TGTGCCAGCAGTTCCCCACCTGAGAACACTGAAGCTTTCTTT.

This chain connects TRBV30 to TRBJ1-2, with no clear D. CDR3 size: 14 residues. V gave up 8 bases and J gave up 7 bases, with 23 bases separating them. CDR1 is GTSNPN and CDR2 is SVGIG in the germline V gene (reference sequence). The CDR3 is CARSLKPEGIGYTF. Here the CDR3 DNA reads TGTGCCCGGTCATTAAAACCGGAAGGTATTGGCTACACCTTC.

This clone appeared a few times. V usage is TRBV28 and J usage is TRBJ2-2; D unresolved. Germline CDR1 and CDR2: MDHEN and SYDVKM. Trimming removed 2 bases at V and 4 bases at J, with 11 bases between. The CDR3 has 15 amino acids. CDR3 region: CASSLLGLGTGELFF. For the CDR3, the DNA is TGTGCCAGCAGTTTACTAGGGTTGGGCACCGGGGAGCTGTTTTTT.

The chain combines TRBV6-6 with TRBJ2-2, with D tentatively TRBD2 (5 bases). The germline gives CDR1 MNHNY, CDR2 SVGAGI (reference sequence). Trimming took off 0 bases at V and 5 bases at J, with 10 bases between the two ends. This CDR3 contains 15 residues. CDR3 sequence reads: CASSYSPRGTGELFF. CDR3 nucleotide sequence: TGTGCCAGCAGTTACTCACCCCGAGGGACCGGGGAGCTGTTTTTT.

V gene TRBV28 combines with J gene TRBJ1-1, with D tentatively TRBD1 (5 bases). The CDR3 covers 15 residues. Trimming removed 7 bases from V and 4 bases from J, with 19 bases in between. Germline V lookup: CDR1 MDHEN, CDR2 SYDVKM. The CDR3 spells CASTHQSGEGTEAFF. DNA for the CDR3: TGTGCCAGCACCCATCAATCGGGGGAGGGCACTGAAGCTTTCTTT.

This sequence joins TRBV9 and TRBJ2-3; maybe TRBD2 (5 bases). The CDR3 loop spans 15 amino acids. V gave up 1 base and J gave up 2 bases, with 11 bases separating them. The germline V gene has CDR1 SGDLS and CDR2 YYNGEE. CDR3 residues: CASSVFFGNTDTQYF. The CDR3, as DNA: TGTGCCAGCAGCGTATTCTTCGGGAACACAGATACGCAGTATTTT.

This chain connects TRBV7-3 to TRBJ2-7; D is unresolved. Trimming shortened V by 3 bases and J by 7 bases, and 13 bases separated the two germline ends. CDR1 is SGHTA and CDR2 is FQGTGA in the germline V gene. This CDR3 has 13 amino acids. This CDR3 is CASSLGTSGEQYF. The CDR3 DNA reads TGTGCCAGCAGCTTGGGCACCTCTGGTGAGCAGTACTTC. The full variable domain, rest sourced from reference TRBV7-3 and TRBJ2-7, is GAGVSQTPSNKVTEKGKYVELRCDPISGHTALYWYRQSLGQGPEFLIYFQGTGAADDSGLPNDRFFAVRPEGSVSTLKIQRTERGDSAVYLCASSLGTSGEQYFGPGTRLTVT.

V gene TRBV28 combines with J gene TRBJ2-2; no clear D gene. Looked up from germline, CDR1 is MDHEN and CDR2 is SYDVKM. Trimming removed 9 bases from V and 2 bases from J, with 10 bases in between. The length of the CDR3 is 13 residues. CDR3 sequence reads: CASLDLNTGELFF. The CDR3 bases are TGTGCCAGTTTGGACCTAAACACCGGGGAGCTGTTTTTT.

The CDR3 loop is CASSLVRDTEAFF. CDR3 coding DNA: TGTGCCAGCAGTTTGGTCAGGGATACTGAAGCTTTCTTT. This chain joins TRBV28 and TRBJ1-1, with D possibly TRBD1 on 5 matching bases. CDR1 and CDR2 (germline): MDHEN, SYDVKM. The CDR3 consists of 13 residues. The germline V and J ends were trimmed by 3 bases and 5 bases, with 10 bases remaining between them.

The chain uses TRBV27 and TRBJ2-1; 11 bases fit TRBD2. J was trimmed by 4 bases and V by 4 bases; bases with no gene match: 3. The CDR3 is 15 amino acids. Per the germline V gene, CDR1 is MNHEY and CDR2 is SMNVEV (reference sequence). CDR3 in DNA: TGTGCCAGCAGTTCAATAGCGGGAGGGTACAATGAGCAGTTCTTC. Protein: CASSSIAGGYNEQFF.

The chain has TRBV5-1 and TRBJ1-2; 9 bases agree with TRBD1. CDR1 is SGHRS and CDR2 is YFSETQ in the germline V gene. The CDR3 has 16 residues. V gave up 4 bases and J gave up 8 bases; unmatched junction bases: 15. CDR3 in DNA: TGCGCCAGCAGCCCCGAGGTACAGACAGGGGGAAGAGGCTACACCTTC. This gives the protein CASSPEVQTGGRGYTF.

The chain employs TRBV19 and TRBJ1-1; tentatively, D is TRBD1 (6 bases). The V gene's germline CDR1 is LNHDA and CDR2 SQIVND (reference sequence). With 4 bases removed from V and 5 bases from J, the gap between germline ends came to 11 bases. This CDR3 contains 13 residues. CDR3 nucleotides: TGTGCCAGTAGTACTACAGGGACGACTGAAGCTTTCTTT. Translation: CASSTTGTTEAFF. The variable domain in full, with the rest retrieved from reference TRBV19 and TRBJ1-1, is DGGITQSPKYLFRKEGQNVTLSCEQNLNHDAMYWYRQDPGQGLRLIYYSQIVNDFQKGDIAEGYSVSREKKESFPLTVTSAQKNPTAFYLCASSTTGTTEAFFGQGTRLTVV.

The chain couples TRBV2 to TRBJ2-1; 8 nucleotides agree with TRBD2. J was trimmed by 5 bases and V by 8 bases; bases with no gene match: 8. The germline V gene has CDR1 SNHLY and CDR2 FYNNEI. This CDR3 spans 14 amino acids. CDR3 in amino acids: CASVSSGTHNEQFF. CDR3 nucleotide sequence: TGTGCCAGCGTGAGTAGCGGGACGCACAATGAGCAGTTCTTC.

The chain recombines TRBV4-3 with TRBJ2-3, with D perhaps matching TRBD1 or TRBD2 (5 bases each). Per germline, CDR1 LGHNA and CDR2 YSLEER. Between the trimmed V and J ends, which lost 4 bases and 5 bases, there was a span of 13 bases. CDR3 size: 14 residues. As DNA, the CDR3 is TGCGCCAGCAGCCCCGGGGCAGAGGTAGATACGCAGTATTTT. It codes for CASSPGAEVDTQYF.

V is TRBV7-2 and J is TRBJ2-7; D remains unclear. Trimming took 5 bases from V and 0 from J, leaving 8 bases between them. Germline loops: CDR1 SGHTA, CDR2 FQGNSA. This CDR3 has 13 amino acids. The CDR3 DNA reads as TGTGCCAGCAGCAGAGGCGACTCCTACGAGCAGTACTTC. This codes for CASSRGDSYEQYF.

This sequence joins TRBV7-2 and TRBJ1-1, with D maybe TRBD1 (6 bases). This CDR3 region has 16 residues. The germline gives CDR1 SGHTA, CDR2 FQGNSA. Trimming removed 4 bases at V and 1 base at J, with 16 bases between. DNA for the CDR3: TGTGCCAGCAGCTCCGGAACGGGACATCAGAACACTGAAGCTTTCTTT. Translation gives CASSSGTGHQNTEAFF.

The chain has TRBV30 and TRBJ2-3; tentative D call: TRBD2 (6 bases). Per germline, CDR1 GTSNPN and CDR2 SVGIG (reference sequence). V lost 2 bases and J lost 6, with 12 bases in between. CDR3 length: 13 residues. CDR3 coding DNA: TGTGCCTGGAGTTCCGGGAGTAGGGATACGCAGTATTTT. This translates into CAWSSGSRDTQYF. Based on the CDR3 plus reference TRBV30 and TRBJ2-3, the full variable domain is SQTIHQWPATLVQPVGSPLSLECTVEGTSNPNLYWYRQAAGRGLQLLFYSVGIGQISSEVPQNLSASRPQDRQFILSSKKLLLSDSGFYLCAWSSGSRDTQYFGPGTRLTVL.

The chain carries TRBV25-1 and TRBJ1-6, with TRBD1 identical over 7 bases. The CDR3 is 14 amino acids. CDR1 and CDR2 from the germline V gene are MGHDK and SYGVNS. V lost 3 bases and J lost 8; bases outside the gene matches: 4. Here the CDR3 reads CASSDPGGDSPLHF. As DNA, the CDR3 is TGTGCCAGCAGTGACCCAGGGGGGGATTCACCCCTCCACTTT. Looking up the rest from reference TRBV25-1 and TRBJ1-6 gives the full variable domain: EADIYQTPRYLVIGTGKKITLECSQTMGHDKMYWYQQDPGMELHLIHYSYGVNSTEKGDLSSESTVSRIRTEHFPLTLESARPSHTSQYLCASSDPGGDSPLHFGNGTRLTVT.